One and the same sample provided the 14 T cell receptor beta chains below, sequenced in a study of T cell responses to AZD1222 COVID-19 vaccine. Clones were sequenced by immunoSEQ multiplex PCR, and TCRdb holds only the in-frame ones, with some missing. The sample lists 120,000 to 150,000 clones; about 90% were seen once. The input for sequencing was peripheral blood, taken on day 0 of MenACWY control vaccination. The receptors shown here come from an adult in good health.

Comments on this clone: This sample also contains other DNA sequences that code for the same CDR3. The chain recombines TRBV29-1 with TRBJ2-1; D is possibly TRBD2 (5 bases). Germline-derived CDR1 and CDR2 are SQVTM and ANQGSEA. The V and J ends lost 4 bases and 5 bases respectively, with 6 bases between them. The CDR3 covers 11 residues. Here the CDR3 DNA reads TGCAGCGTTGTGGGAGACAATGAGCAGTTCTTC. Translation: CSVVGDNEQFF.

The genes are TRBV29-1 and TRBJ1-5; D is ambiguous. The CDR3 is made up of 11 amino acids. Trimming shortened V by 4 bases and J by 6 bases, and 7 bases separated the two germline ends. Germline V gene data show CDR1 as SQVTM and CDR2 as ANQGSEA. CDR3 amino acids: CSVGETQPQHF. CDR3 coding DNA: TGCAGCGTTGGGGAAACTCAGCCCCAGCATTTT.

This rearrangement joins TRBV6-5 to TRBJ2-5, with TRBD1 matching 8 bases. CDR1 is MNHEY, CDR2 SVGAGI, per germline. J gave up 4 bases and V 10 bases, and 5 bases lay outside the gene matches. The CDR3 has 12 amino acids. CDR3 residues: CAILGQGETQYF. For the CDR3, the DNA is TGTGCCATCCTTGGACAGGGAGAGACCCAGTACTTC.

The chain is built from TRBV7-2 and TRBJ2-7; 9 nucleotides align to TRBD2. The CDR3 is 17 amino acids. After removal of 7 bases from V and 2 bases from J, the junction contained 15 bases not matched to a gene. CDR1 SGHTA and CDR2 FQGNSA come from the germline V gene. The CDR3 reads CASKKAGGAGGPYEQYF. The CDR3 DNA follows: TGTGCCAGCAAAAAGGCCGGGGGTGCGGGAGGGCCCTACGAGCAGTACTTC.

This clone was detected a few times. The rearrangement joins TRBV30 to TRBJ1-6; 7 nucleotides align to TRBD1. This CDR3 is 14 amino acids long. After removal of 2 bases from V and 6 bases from J, the junction contained 4 bases not matched to a gene. The germline gives CDR1 GTSNPN, CDR2 SVGIG (reference sequence). The CDR3 loop is CAWSWGTVNSPLHF. The CDR3 DNA reads as TGTGCCTGGAGTTGGGGGACAGTTAATTCACCCCTCCACTTT.

The genes are TRBV6-1 and TRBJ1-2; TRBD1 might be the D (6 bases). Germline V CDR1 and CDR2: MNHNS, SASEGT. Trimming shortened V by 2 bases and J by 13 bases, and 11 bases separated the two germline ends. The CDR3 loop spans 11 amino acids. CDR3 nucleotide sequence: TGTGCCAGCAGTGAACCAGGGGAGGGCACCTTC. Translating gives CASSEPGEGTF.

The chain combines TRBV27 with TRBJ2-7, with 10 bases fitting TRBD2. The CDR3 loop spans 16 amino acids. CDR1 is MNHEY and CDR2 is SMNVEV in the germline V gene (reference sequence). The V and J ends lost 5 bases and 5 bases, in that order; junction bases with no gene match: 12. The CDR3 loop is CASSVNPSGSLNEQYF. The CDR3 DNA reads as TGTGCCAGCAGTGTAAATCCTAGCGGGAGTCTTAACGAGCAGTACTTC.

The count of this clone is one. The V and J genes are TRBV19 and TRBJ1-5, with unresolved D. The germline CDR1 and CDR2 sequences are LNHDA and SQIVND (reference sequence). V was trimmed by 5 bases and J by 11 bases, leaving 16 bases between them. The length of the CDR3 is 13 residues. CDR3 residues: CASSPTPGEAQHF. DNA for the CDR3: TGTGCCAGTAGTCCCACCCCAGGAGAAGCCCAGCATTTT.

The gene calls are TRBV24-1 and TRBJ2-1; TRBD2 agrees at 12 bases. The V segment lost 1 base and the J segment 0 bases; nucleotides outside the gene matches: 9. The CDR3 totals 20 residues. The germline gives CDR1 KGHDR, CDR2 SFDVKD. CDR3 nucleotides: TGTGCCACCAGTGATTTCAGCCCTAGCGGGAGGGCCCCCTCCTACAATGAGCAGTTCTTC. Amino acids: CATSDFSPSGRAPSYNEQFF.

Notes on this clone: Other DNA variants within this sample encode the same CDR3. The chain carries TRBV5-1 and TRBJ1-6; D remains unclear. This CDR3 spans 12 amino acids. The V and J ends lost 4 bases and 6 bases respectively, with 5 bases between them. Germline V gene sequence: CDR1 SGHRS, CDR2 YFSETQ. The CDR3 sequence is CASSPGNSPLHF. DNA of the CDR3: TGCGCCAGCAGCCCCGGTAATTCACCCCTCCACTTT.

V usage is TRBV7-2 and J usage is TRBJ2-3, with 10 bases fitting TRBD1. From germline, CDR1 is SGHTA and CDR2 FQGNSA. There are 19 residues in the CDR3. V lost 5 bases to trimming and J lost 4 bases; unmatched junction nucleotides: 18. The CDR3 here is CASSPRRQGAGRDADTQYF. The CDR3 region has the DNA TGTGCCAGCAGCCCCCGACGACAGGGGGCGGGTAGAGATGCAGATACGCAGTATTTT.

V and J are TRBV27 and TRBJ2-3; 11 bases are shared with TRBD2. V was clipped by 4 bases and J by 4 bases; unmatched bases: 4. The CDR3 totals 15 residues. Per the germline V gene, CDR1 is MNHEY and CDR2 is SMNVEV (reference sequence). The CDR3 DNA sequence: TGTGCCAGCAGTTACGGGACTAGCGGAGCAGATACGCAGTATTTT. Translated: CASSYGTSGADTQYF.

V and J are TRBV27 and TRBJ2-7; 7 bases align to TRBD1. Germline CDR1 and CDR2: MNHEY and SMNVEV (reference sequence). The CDR3 runs to 15 residues. Trimming cost V 0 bases and J 1 base; bases outside gene matches: 3. In nucleotides, the CDR3 is TGTGCCAGCAGTTTATCCCCGACAGGGTCCTACGAGCAGTACTTC. This codes for CASSLSPTGSYEQYF.

The V gene is TRBV18, the J gene TRBJ2-7, with D possibly matching TRBD1 (6 bases). Trimming removed 3 bases at V and 0 bases at J, with 15 bases between. The CDR3 has 16 amino acids. Germline values: CDR1 KGHSH, CDR2 LQKENI. The CDR3 region has the DNA TGTGCCAGCTCACCCGGACAGTCCTTGAGCTCCTACGAGCAGTACTTC. Protein sequence: CASSPGQSLSSYEQYF.